The sample holds many counts of the clone carrying this T cell receptor beta chain. Its antigen is currently unknown. This sample was included in a study of human T cells and chemical hapten exposure. About the research overall: How much TCR each sample yielded varied, mostly because pooled library volumes differed slightly.

The authors extracted total RNA from unfractionated whole blood. V was pared by 5 bases and J by 8 bases, with 7 bases of the junction left unmatched. The CDR3 extends over 13 amino acids. Per germline, CDR1 SEHNR and CDR2 FQNEAQ (reference sequence). Within the library, unique molecular identifiers were attached to each individual cDNA molecule. Under the authors' procedure: Approximately 100,000 TCRs per sample was the median, with a range of roughly 23,224 to 750,000. TCRdb reanalysed the 5' RACE reads using MiXCR and keeps one entry per CDR3 protein. The V and J calls and clone size are TCRdb's, not the authors'. The sample shows about 140,000 distinct CDR3 sequences, 4.1% of them seen only once. Study-wide findings and caveats: The number of TCRs above 1 in 1000 frequency did not change after DPC sensitization.

This clonotype originated in a female donor in good health. The rearrangement links TRBV7-9 to TRBJ2-3; 7 bases map to TRBD2. In DNA, the CDR3 is TGTGCCAGCAGCCCGGGGACTACGGGTACGCAGTATTTT. This gives the protein CASSPGTTGTQYF.